This T cell receptor (beta chain) was found in a study of blood T cell repertoires in COVID-19. Background on the study: Spain, Italy and the United States supplied samples that represented acute and convalescent COVID-19. From T cells, B-cell-depleted T cells, or PBMCs came the material, which was cDNA or gDNA.

Trimming shortened V by 5 bases and J by 3 bases, and 13 bases separated the two germline ends. Germline CDR1 reads LNHDA; CDR2 reads SQIVND (reference sequence). CDR3 size: 14 residues. Per the study methods: For nucleated cells, counts were estimated from reference gene primer amplification. The protocol was immunoSEQ multiplex PCR, while the TCRdb copy is restricted to in-frame clones and leaves out a portion. The V and J calls and clone size were taken over from that table, and D and trimming were inferred from the DNA. This sample carries approximately 110,000 clones, about 70% of them seen once, and the ten largest clones take over 5.5%. It was during active infection that Seattle patients were enrolled and then longitudinally followed.

The sequence was obtained from an elderly man with COVID-19, enrolled during active disease. The source material was peripheral blood. The chain joins TRBV19 to TRBJ2-5, with D possibly matching TRBD1 (6 bases). CDR3 in amino acids: CASSPRGAEETQYF. The CDR3, as DNA: TGTGCCAGTAGTCCCAGGGGCGCGGAAGAGACCCAGTACTTC.